What follows are 10 T cell receptor beta chains derived from one specimen sequenced in a study of cytomegalovirus exposure and HLA in healthy donors. The study ran its PCR with 60 Vbeta and 13 Jbeta primers. Profiled with immunoSEQ multiplex PCR; TCRdb holds only in-frame clones, not every one. Of more than 150,000 clones in the sample, more than 80% were seen once. Input material: PBMCs. The receptors stem from a woman aged 45-65 years in good health and CMV-seropositive.

The chain carries TRBV7-3 and TRBJ1-1; possibly TRBD1 for D (6 bases). The CDR3 is 13 amino acids. Trimming cost V 2 bases and J 6 bases, with 10 bases left between them. Germline V gene data show CDR1 as SGHTA and CDR2 as FQGTGA. The CDR3 bases are TGTGCCAGCAGCTTAGTTTCAGGGGCTGAAGCTTTCTTT. Protein sequence: CASSLVSGAEAFF.

This clone has just one count. The rearrangement uses TRBV12-5 and TRBJ1-2; perhaps TRBD1 as D (5 bases). CDR3 length: 14 residues. V dropped 0 bases and J dropped 6 bases, with 11 bases sitting between them. Germline V gene data show CDR1 as LGHNT and CDR2 as FRNRAP. In DNA form, the CDR3 reads TGTGCTAGTGGTTTGGTACCCTCACAGGATGGCTACACCTTC. This translates into CASGLVPSQDGYTF. Looking up the rest from reference TRBV12-5 and TRBJ1-2 gives the full variable domain: DARVTQTPRHKVTEMGQEVTMRCQPILGHNTVFWYRQTMMQGLELLAYFRNRAPLDDSGMPKDRFSAEMPDATLATLKIQPSEPRDSAVYFCASGLVPSQDGYTFGSGTRLTVV.

The genes are TRBV4-3 and TRBJ2-3; 9 positions agree with TRBD2. The CDR3 length is 16 residues. Germline V lookup: CDR1 LGHNA, CDR2 YSLEER. V trimming: 0 bases; J trimming: 4 bases; junction bases outside the gene matches: 5. In nucleotides, the CDR3 is TGCGCCAGCAGCCAAGATCGGGCGGGGGGGTCAGATACGCAGTATTTT. This sequence encodes CASSQDRAGGSDTQYF.

V usage is TRBV7-9 and J usage is TRBJ1-2; TRBD1 aligns across 7 bases. Unmatched junction bases numbered 8, after V lost 3 bases and J lost 7 bases. Germline V gene sequence: CDR1 SEHNR, CDR2 FQNEAQ (reference sequence). The CDR3 runs 14 residues. The chain's CDR3 is CASSFTGVDGGYTF. The DNA for the CDR3 is TGTGCCAGCAGCTTCACAGGGGTTGATGGTGGCTACACCTTC.

The chain carries TRBV7-9 and TRBJ1-3; D remains ambiguous. V lost 1 base to trimming and J lost 4 bases, with 20 bases between them. In germline, CDR1 is SEHNR, CDR2 FQNEAQ (reference sequence). This CDR3 comprises 18 residues. The CDR3 coding sequence is TGTGCCAGCAGCTTAGATAGACCGCGACTTCCGAGGGGAAACACCATATATTTT. This codes for CASSLDRPRLPRGNTIYF.

J is TRBJ2-7 and V is TRBV27; 8 bases agree with TRBD1. J gave up 2 bases and V 5 bases, and 8 bases lay outside the gene matches. The germline V gene has CDR1 MNHEY and CDR2 SMNVEV (reference sequence). This CDR3 spans 15 amino acids. CDR3 region: CASSASTGAAYEQYF. The CDR3 nucleotides read TGTGCCAGCAGTGCATCGACAGGGGCGGCCTACGAGCAGTACTTC.

V and J are TRBV30 and TRBJ1-6; tentatively, D is TRBD1 (6 bases). Germline lookup yields CDR1 GTSNPN and CDR2 SVGIG (reference sequence). V lost 3 bases and J 9 bases, leaving 18 bases between the germline ends. CDR3 size: 15 residues. In nucleotides, the CDR3 is TGTGCCTGGAGGGCCCTACAGGGCAGGGGTTCACCCCTCCACTTT. Translation gives CAWRALQGRGSPLHF.

The chain carries TRBV21-1 and TRBJ1-3; TRBD1, the table's D call, lacks a check against the DNA. TRBV21-1 is a listed pseudogene. The CDR3 length is 14 residues. CDR3: CASSKGAGGNTIYF. The CDR3 DNA follows: TGTGCCAGCAGCAAGGGGGCTGGTGGAAACACCATATATTTT.

The V and J genes are TRBV29-1 and TRBJ2-7; no reliable D call. Per the germline V gene, CDR1 is SQVTM and CDR2 is ANQGSEA. Trimming took off 4 bases at V and 1 base at J, with 11 bases between the two ends. CDR3 length equals 13 residues. CDR3 sequence (DNA): TGCAGCGTTGCAATGCAGGCTTCCTACGAGCAGTACTTC. Translation: CSVAMQASYEQYF.

The chain is built from TRBV28 and TRBJ1-2; D gene ambiguous. V lost 6 bases and J 6 bases, leaving 17 bases between the germline ends. Germline-derived CDR1 and CDR2 are MDHEN and SYDVKM. CDR3 length: 14 amino acids. In nucleotides, the CDR3 is TGTGCCAGCAGCCCTTCCCCGCGGGGTAATGGCTACACCTTC. Amino acid sequence: CASSPSPRGNGYTF.